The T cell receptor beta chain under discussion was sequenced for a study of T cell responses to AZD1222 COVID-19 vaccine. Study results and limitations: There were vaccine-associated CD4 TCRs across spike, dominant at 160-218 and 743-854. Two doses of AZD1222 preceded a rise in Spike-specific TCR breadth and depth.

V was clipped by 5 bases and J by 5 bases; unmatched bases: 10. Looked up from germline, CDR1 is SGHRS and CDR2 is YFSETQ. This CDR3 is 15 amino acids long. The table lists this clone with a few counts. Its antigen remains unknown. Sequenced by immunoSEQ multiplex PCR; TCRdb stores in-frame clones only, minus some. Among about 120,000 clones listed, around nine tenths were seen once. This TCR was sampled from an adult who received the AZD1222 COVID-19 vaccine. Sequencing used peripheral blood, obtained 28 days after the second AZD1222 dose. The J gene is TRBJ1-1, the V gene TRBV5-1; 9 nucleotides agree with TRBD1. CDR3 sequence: CASSGQTGGRTEAFF. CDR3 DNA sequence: TGCGCCAGCAGTGGTCAGACAGGGGGTCGGACTGAAGCTTTCTTT.